What follows are 12 T cell receptor beta chains derived from one specimen sequenced in a study of blood T cell repertoires in COVID-19 (dated by TCRdb to about 2020). Libraries were prepared through the immunoSEQ multiplex PCR assay. Here the immuneACCESS table is served through TCRdb, limited to in-frame sequences with V and J called. Missing clones are a known gap in these copies; in checked studies unresolved V genes cover under half, and the rest lacks a known reason. This sample is represented by about 350,000 clones; more than 75% of them were singletons. The ten largest account for more than 0.9% of the sample. Sequencing was carried out using PBMCs or T cells enriched from blood (not recorded which). The receptors originated from a woman aged 25 to 39 who had recovered from COVID-19.

This clone was picked up one time. The V and J genes are TRBV2 and TRBJ2-1; 8 positions agree with TRBD2. CDR1 is SNHLY and CDR2 is FYNNEI in the germline V gene. Losses at the gene ends were 4 bases for V and 7 bases for J; bases not matched to a gene: 6. The CDR3 totals 14 residues. CDR3 sequence (DNA): TGTGCCAGCAGTGCCCCGGGGGGGCGGAATGAGCAGTTCTTC. Translating gives CASSAPGGRNEQFF.

This clone turned up a few times. The V and J genes are TRBV27 and TRBJ1-2, with D possibly matching TRBD1 (6 bases). Trimming stripped 5 bases from V and 0 bases from J, with 10 bases between. The CDR3 contains 14 residues. Germline CDR1 MNHEY, CDR2 SMNVEV (reference sequence). The CDR3 loop reads CASSSGTTNYGYTF. The CDR3 DNA is TGTGCCAGCAGTAGCGGGACAACTAACTATGGCTACACCTTC.

This chain joins TRBV30 and TRBJ2-1, with D possibly TRBD2 on 5 matching bases. Germline V CDR1 and CDR2: GTSNPN, SVGIG (reference sequence). Between the trimmed V and J ends, which lost 4 bases and 10 bases, there was a span of 11 bases. CDR3 size: 11 residues. For the CDR3, the DNA is TGTGCCTGGACTAGCCTCCAGGAGCAGTTCTTC. It is translated as CAWTSLQEQFF.

The rearrangement uses TRBV5-4 and TRBJ2-5; D remains ambiguous. With 1 base removed from V and 1 base from J, the gap between germline ends came to 5 bases. CDR1 is SGHNT, CDR2 YYREEE, per germline (reference sequence). The CDR3 has 13 amino acids. CDR3 sequence reads: CASSLSVQETQYF. CDR3 coding DNA: TGTGCCAGCAGCTTGTCGGTCCAAGAGACCCAGTACTTC.

J is TRBJ1-2 and V is TRBV6-5; D is ambiguous. V lost 6 bases and J lost 4, with 12 bases in between. The V gene's germline CDR1 is MNHEY and CDR2 SVGAGI. The CDR3 is 13 amino acids. The CDR3 DNA reads as TGTGCCAGCAGCCCCACATCTGGCTATGGCTACACCTTC. Translating gives CASSPTSGYGYTF.

The chain joins TRBV2 to TRBJ2-5, with 7 bases lining up with TRBD1. The junction had 3 bases not matched to a gene; V was cut back by 8 bases and J by 3 bases. From germline, CDR1 is SNHLY and CDR2 FYNNEI. This CDR3 is 12 amino acids long. The DNA for the CDR3 is TGTGCCAGCTCCGGGACAGAAGAGACCCAGTACTTC. It is translated as CASSGTEETQYF.

This chain connects TRBV19 to TRBJ1-2, with a possible D match to TRBD1 (6 bases). The germline V gene encodes CDR1 LNHDA and CDR2 SQIVND (reference sequence). Trimming removed 10 bases from V and 1 base from J, with 13 bases in between. The CDR3 loop spans 13 amino acids. The CDR3, as DNA: TGTGCCACCTCGCAGGGGAGTAACTATGGCTACACCTTC. Protein product: CATSQGSNYGYTF.

This chain joins TRBV7-9 and TRBJ1-2, with D hard to call. V was pared by 0 bases and J by 3 bases, with 5 bases between. CDR1 is SEHNR and CDR2 is FQNEAQ in the germline V gene (reference sequence). There are 13 residues in the CDR3. The CDR3 loop reads CASSLAGDYGYTF. The DNA for the CDR3 is TGTGCCAGCAGCTTAGCCGGGGACTATGGCTACACCTTC.

This clone was seen once. CDR3 protein: CASSFIANYGYTF. The CDR3 DNA sequence: TGTGCCAGCAGCTTTATCGCTAACTATGGCTACACCTTC. The chain employs TRBV7-9 and TRBJ1-2; no clear D gene. The V gene's germline CDR1 is SEHNR and CDR2 FQNEAQ (reference sequence). The CDR3 loop spans 13 amino acids. V lost 3 bases to trimming and J lost 0 bases, with 5 bases between them. The variable domain in full, completed from reference TRBV7-9 and TRBJ1-2, reads DTGVSQNPRHKITKRGQNVTFRCDPISEHNRLYWYRQTLGQGPEFLTYFQNEAQLEKSRLLSDRFSAERPKGSFSTLEIQRTEQGDSAMYLCASSFIANYGYTFGSGTRLTVV.

Concerning this clone itself: Other nucleotide sequences in the sample specify the same CDR3. The chain has TRBV4-1 and TRBJ2-1, with 8 positions matching TRBD1. The CDR3 length is 15 residues. Trimming at V came to 0 bases and at J to 5 bases, leaving 3 bases not matched to a gene. Germline lookup yields CDR1 MGHRA and CDR2 YSYEKL. CDR3 loop: CASSQDGTGDNEQFF. The CDR3 nucleotides are TGCGCCAGCAGCCAAGATGGGACAGGCGACAATGAGCAGTTCTTC.

The rearrangement joins TRBV28 to TRBJ1-1; 9 positions agree with TRBD1. Trimming cost V 7 bases and J 4 bases; bases outside gene matches: 13. The CDR3 is made up of 16 amino acids. Germline V gene data show CDR1 as MDHEN and CDR2 as SYDVKM. The CDR3 loop is CASTGSTGGGGTEAFF. Written as DNA, the CDR3 is TGTGCCAGCACAGGCTCAACAGGGGGCGGGGGCACTGAAGCTTTCTTT.

This CDR3 reads CASSQFDSYNEQFF. In DNA form, the CDR3 reads TGCGCCAGCAGCCAATTCGACTCTTACAATGAGCAGTTCTTC. The V and J genes are TRBV4-1 and TRBJ2-1; unclear D gene. This CDR3 has 14 residues. V lost 2 bases to trimming and J lost 4 bases, with 9 bases between them. The germline gives CDR1 MGHRA, CDR2 YSYEKL.